Listed here are 11 T cell receptor beta chains from one sample, sequenced in a study of OX40 agonist ivuxolimab in advanced cancers. Using immunoSEQ multiplex PCR, the repertoire was profiled, and TCRdb retains in-frame clones only, with some absent. This repertoire shows 35,000 to 55,000 clones, 90% found once; its top ten account for 4.5% to 6%. Sequencing was performed on CD4+ or CD8+ T cells sorted from blood, taken in a trial of the OX40 agonist ivuxolimab. All receptors come from an adult with an advanced solid tumor such as melanoma, head and neck, liver or kidney cancer.

The J gene is TRBJ1-1, the V gene TRBV27; 7 positions match TRBD1. Germline trimming cut 8 bases from V and 0 bases from J; bases unmatched to any gene: 3. This CDR3 comprises 13 residues. Germline CDR1 and CDR2: MNHEY and SMNVEV (reference sequence). CDR3 protein: CASQGELNTEAFF. Here the CDR3 DNA reads TGTGCCAGCCAGGGGGAGCTGAACACTGAAGCTTTCTTT.

The chain joins TRBV6-1 to TRBJ2-7; D is possibly TRBD1 or TRBD2 (5 bases each). V was cut by 6 bases and J by 3 bases, with 15 bases left in between. The CDR3 extends over 14 amino acids. The germline CDR1 and CDR2 sequences are MNHNS and SASEGT. CDR3 amino acids: CASREGHPIYEQYF. Written as DNA, the CDR3 is TGTGCCAGCAGAGAGGGGCACCCAATCTACGAGCAGTACTTC.

The gene calls are TRBV28 and TRBJ2-7; D gene unclear. The CDR3 is made up of 13 amino acids. Germline V CDR1 and CDR2: MDHEN, SYDVKM. Trimming pared 5 bases from V and 0 bases from J, leaving 8 bases between. The CDR3 sequence: CASSDALSYEQYF. The CDR3 nucleotides read TGTGCCAGCAGTGATGCCCTCTCCTACGAGCAGTACTTC.

J is TRBJ1-2 and V is TRBV5-1; TRBD1 matches 8 bases. This CDR3 has 13 amino acids. Germline V gene lookup returns CDR1 SGHRS and CDR2 YFSETQ. Trimming at V came to 0 bases and at J to 14 bases, leaving 9 bases not matched to a gene. CDR3 loop: CASSLAGGAANTF. CDR3 sequence (DNA): TGCGCCAGCAGCTTGGCAGGGGGCGCGGCGAATACCTTC.

The chain employs TRBV5-1 and TRBJ1-6, with a possible D match to TRBD1 (6 bases). The germline V and J ends were trimmed by 2 bases and 10 bases, with 16 bases remaining between them. Per the germline V gene, CDR1 is SGHRS and CDR2 is YFSETQ. This CDR3 comprises 15 residues. The CDR3 loop is CASSLSQGGKSPLHF. CDR3 DNA: TGCGCCAGCAGCTTATCACAGGGTGGGAAATCACCCCTCCACTTT.

The chain carries TRBV9 and TRBJ2-1; TRBD1 might be the D (6 bases). V lost 0 bases and J lost 6, with 10 bases in between. Germline CDR1 and CDR2: SGDLS and YYNGEE. The CDR3 is 14 amino acids. CDR3 DNA sequence: TGTGCCAGCAGCGTAGGGAACAGGGCCAATGAGCAGTTCTTC. Translation gives CASSVGNRANEQFF.

The chain is built from TRBV6-4 and TRBJ2-3; TRBD2 matches 9 bases. V shed 3 bases and J 1 base; nucleotides not matched to a gene: 5. The CDR3 runs to 16 residues. Germline V gives CDR1 MRHNA, CDR2 SNTAGT. The CDR3 sequence is CASSEIAGAGTDTQYF. CDR3 coding DNA: TGTGCCAGCAGTGAAATAGCGGGAGCGGGCACAGATACGCAGTATTTT.

This clone has a single count. This chain links TRBV2 with TRBJ2-7; weak D call: TRBD1 (6 bases). Germline V CDR1 and CDR2: SNHLY, FYNNEI. With 6 bases removed from V and 5 bases from J, the gap between germline ends came to 17 bases. This CDR3 has 14 amino acids. The CDR3 here is CASSLERTVHEQYF. As DNA, the CDR3 is TGTGCCAGCAGCCTTGAACGGACAGTCCACGAGCAGTACTTC.

The chain uses TRBV4-2 and TRBJ2-6; TRBD1 agrees at 7 bases. This CDR3 is 15 amino acids long. J lost 3 bases, V lost 8 bases, and 7 bases had no gene match. Germline CDR1 and CDR2: LGHNA and YNFKEQ. The chain's CDR3 is CASGTGALGANVLTF. The CDR3 DNA reads TGTGCCAGCGGAACAGGGGCACTTGGGGCCAACGTCCTGACTTTC.

V gene TRBV6-6 combines with J gene TRBJ2-7; no clear D. There are 11 residues in the CDR3. Deletions cut 6 bases from V and 4 bases from J, with 7 bases between. CDR1 and CDR2 (germline): MNHNY, SVGAGI (reference sequence). Here the CDR3 reads CASRSDYEQYF. In DNA form, the CDR3 reads TGTGCCAGCAGATCCGATTACGAGCAGTACTTC.

J is TRBJ2-6 and V is TRBV30; D may correspond to TRBD1 or TRBD2 (5 bases each). Germline CDR1 GTSNPN, CDR2 SVGIG (reference sequence). The CDR3 has 19 residues. Trimming stripped 3 bases from V and 4 bases from J, with 25 bases between. CDR3 DNA: TGTGCCTGGAGCTTGCGTCCGGGACGCAGAACGTCGGGGGCCAACGTCCTGACTTTC. Its translation is CAWSLRPGRRTSGANVLTF.